One and the same sample provided the 9 T cell receptor beta chains below, sequenced in a study of cytomegalovirus exposure and HLA in healthy donors. Primers: 60 Vbeta forward and 13 Jbeta reverse. Method: immunoSEQ multiplex PCR; TCRdb's copy keeps in-frame clones and lacks some. The data hold about 78,000 clones, with more than 65% observed a single time. Input material: PBMCs. The source of these receptors is a woman aged 40 to 50 in good health and CMV-seropositive.

The chain combines TRBV11-2 with TRBJ2-7, with 11 bases that match TRBD2. Germline V gene data show CDR1 as SGHAT and CDR2 as FQNNGV. This CDR3 comprises 16 residues. With V trimmed by 1 base and J by 5 bases, 7 bases remained unmatched. As DNA, the CDR3 is TGTGCCAGCAGCTTAGTTGTACTAGCGGGAGCCCACGAGCAGTACTTC. It encodes CASSLVVLAGAHEQYF.

The chain links TRBV4-3 to TRBJ2-7, with 7 positions matching TRBD2. Germline V gene data show CDR1 as LGHNA and CDR2 as YSLEER. V shed 3 bases, J shed 0 bases, and the junction held 11 bases outside the gene matches. The CDR3 is made up of 17 amino acids. The CDR3 spells CASSQAGGGGLSYEQYF. CDR3 sequence (DNA): TGCGCCAGCAGCCAGGCCGGCGGGGGTGGGCTCTCCTACGAGCAGTACTTC.

V gene TRBV5-5 combines with J gene TRBJ2-7; tentatively, D is TRBD1 (6 bases). Germline V gene lookup returns CDR1 SGHKS and CDR2 YYEKEE (reference sequence). The V gene lost 0 bases and the J gene lost 5 bases, with 12 bases spanning the gap. This CDR3 has 14 residues. In nucleotides, the CDR3 is TGTGCCAGCAGCTTGGGGGACACCGGCGACGAGCAGTACTTC. It codes for CASSLGDTGDEQYF.

The chain recombines TRBV30 with TRBJ2-5; D is unclear. Trimming shortened V by 0 bases and J by 5 bases, and 7 bases separated the two germline ends. The germline V gene has CDR1 GTSNPN and CDR2 SVGIG (reference sequence). The CDR3 is 12 residues long. The CDR3 region has the DNA TGTGCCTGGAGTGTAAGCTGGGAGACCCAGTACTTC. Translated: CAWSVSWETQYF. Drawing the rest from reference TRBV30 and TRBJ2-5, the complete variable domain is SQTIHQWPATLVQPVGSPLSLECTVEGTSNPNLYWYRQAAGRGLQLLFYSVGIGQISSEVPQNLSASRPQDRQFILSSKKLLLSDSGFYLCAWSVSWETQYFGPGTRLLVL.

The chain combines TRBV5-4 with TRBJ1-1, with D possibly matching TRBD1 (6 bases). The CDR3 length is 13 residues. The germline gives CDR1 SGHNT, CDR2 YYREEE (reference sequence). The V and J ends lost 3 bases and 5 bases respectively, with 11 bases between them. CDR3 sequence reads: CASSSDRGTEAFF. CDR3 nucleotides: TGTGCCAGCAGCTCGGACAGAGGGACTGAAGCTTTCTTT.

The rearrangement joins TRBV27 to TRBJ2-3, with a possible D match to TRBD2 (6 bases). Germline V lookup: CDR1 MNHEY, CDR2 SMNVEV (reference sequence). The CDR3 is 13 amino acids. The ends were cut back, 5 bases at V and 6 bases at J, with 12 bases in the middle. The CDR3 is CASSRTGEDTQYF. The CDR3 DNA follows: TGTGCCAGCAGTCGGACGGGGGAGGATACGCAGTATTTT.

The J gene is TRBJ2-5, the V gene TRBV9; 7 bases map to TRBD1. The CDR3 runs 13 residues. Trimming cost V 5 bases and J 5 bases; bases outside gene matches: 6. Germline loops: CDR1 SGDLS, CDR2 YYNGEE. The CDR3 DNA follows: TGTGCCAGCAGGGGCCAGGGGGAGGAGACCCAGTACTTC. Protein product: CASRGQGEETQYF.

This clone was observed a handful of times. The genes are TRBV7-8 and TRBJ1-4, with 9 nucleotides matching TRBD1. Germline assignment: CDR1 SGHVS and CDR2 FQNEAQ. This CDR3 is 15 amino acids long. J was trimmed by 4 bases and V by 2 bases; bases with no gene match: 2. The CDR3 here is CASSLRQGDNEKLFF. CDR3 nucleotides: TGTGCCAGCAGCTTACGACAGGGGGATAATGAAAAACTGTTTTTT.

V and J are TRBV6-1 and TRBJ1-3; 8 nucleotides line up with TRBD1. This CDR3 contains 15 residues. Germline CDR1 reads MNHNS; CDR2 reads SASEGT. V was pared by 6 bases and J by 1 base, with 5 bases of the junction left unmatched. CDR3 nucleotide sequence: TGTGCCAGCAGACGAACAGGGGGATCTGGAAACACCATATATTTT. Translating gives CASRRTGGSGNTIYF.